Following are 30 T cell receptor beta chains from one sample sequenced in a study of cytomegalovirus exposure and HLA in healthy donors. This table comes from immunoSEQ multiplex PCR, and its TCRdb copy is limited to in-frame clones, with some not included. The sample has 110,000 to 150,000 clones, roughly 86% seen once; the top ten hold 1.4%. Source material: PBMCs. These receptors were taken from a woman aged 25 to 39 in good health and CMV-seronegative.

The chain recombines TRBV18 with TRBJ2-7; 8 bases match TRBD1. Germline V gene lookup returns CDR1 KGHSH and CDR2 LQKENI. J gave up 4 bases and V 8 bases, and 10 bases lay outside the gene matches. This CDR3 has 14 amino acids. The CDR3 region has the DNA TGTGCCAGCATGGGACAGGCCCTAGGATACGAGCAGTACTTC. Amino acids: CASMGQALGYEQYF.

The chain links TRBV12-5 to TRBJ1-2; TRBD1 matches at 9 bases. The CDR3 is 14 residues long. After removal of 2 bases from V and 6 bases from J, the junction contained 4 bases not matched to a gene. In germline, CDR1 is LGHNT, CDR2 FRNRAP. The DNA of the CDR3 is TGTGCTAGTGGTTTGACAGGGGGCGCGGATGGCTACACCTTC. Protein: CASGLTGGADGYTF.

This clone has just a few counts. This chain joins TRBV19 and TRBJ2-7; 8 nucleotides match TRBD2. The V and J ends lost 3 bases and 9 bases, in that order; junction bases with no gene match: 13. The CDR3 loop spans 15 amino acids. CDR1 and CDR2 (germline): LNHDA, SQIVND (reference sequence). For the CDR3, the DNA is TGTGCCAGTAGTATTTGTCCGGGACTAGAAAATGGGCAGTACTTC. It encodes CASSICPGLENGQYF.

This sequence joins TRBV27 and TRBJ1-1; 9 nucleotides align to TRBD1. Trimming at V came to 1 base and at J to 5 bases, leaving 5 bases not matched to a gene. Germline CDR1 is MNHEY and CDR2 is SMNVEV (reference sequence). The CDR3 is made up of 15 amino acids. CDR3: CASSLLQGAGTEAFF. The DNA for the CDR3 is TGTGCCAGCAGTTTATTACAGGGGGCTGGGACTGAAGCTTTCTTT.

V and J are TRBV14 and TRBJ1-4; 8 bases are shared with TRBD1. The V gene's germline CDR1 is SGHDN and CDR2 FVKESK. The CDR3 has 16 residues. With V trimmed by 2 bases and J by 3 bases, 5 bases remained unmatched. CDR3 sequence: CASSQWTGIANEKLFF. The CDR3 DNA follows: TGTGCCAGCAGCCAATGGACAGGGATAGCTAATGAAAAACTGTTTTTT.

The table lists this clone with a count of one. The chain recombines TRBV2 with TRBJ1-3; 9 bases fit TRBD1. From germline, CDR1 is SNHLY and CDR2 FYNNEI. This CDR3 contains 17 residues. V lost 3 bases to trimming and J lost 0 bases; unmatched junction nucleotides: 6. As DNA, the CDR3 is TGTGCCAGCAGTGAGGTGGGGACAGGGAGCTCTGGAAACACCATATATTTT. Translation: CASSEVGTGSSGNTIYF.

This clone was counted a few times. This chain connects TRBV2 to TRBJ2-5; 14 positions agree with TRBD2. Germline V CDR1 and CDR2: SNHLY, FYNNEI. This CDR3 has 18 amino acids. V shed 5 bases and J 0 bases; nucleotides not matched to a gene: 8. DNA of the CDR3: TGTGCCAGCAGTCGATGGGGACTAGCGGGGGACCACCAAGAGACCCAGTACTTC. This codes for CASSRWGLAGDHQETQYF.

V and J are TRBV19 and TRBJ1-1; 8 nucleotides line up with TRBD1. This CDR3 has 15 residues. Trimming took 5 bases from V and 4 from J; bases not matched to a gene: 9. The germline CDR1 and CDR2 sequences are LNHDA and SQIVND (reference sequence). The CDR3 DNA follows: TGTGCCAGTAGTCTCGGTTGGACAGGGAGCACTGAAGCTTTCTTT. Its translation is CASSLGWTGSTEAFF.

CDR3 sequence: CASSHRTRRVGANVLTF. The CDR3 coding sequence is TGTGCCAGCAGCCATCGAACACGGAGGGTAGGGGCCAACGTCCTGACTTTC. The rearrangement uses TRBV13 and TRBJ2-6; TRBD2 is a possible D gene (6 bases). The ends were cut back, 5 bases at V and 4 bases at J, with 18 bases in the middle. From germline, CDR1 is PRHDT and CDR2 FYEKMQ (reference sequence). The CDR3 runs 17 residues.

The chain combines TRBV28 with TRBJ2-3, with D possibly matching TRBD1 (6 bases). CDR3 length equals 15 residues. Germline loops: CDR1 MDHEN, CDR2 SYDVKM. The V end lost 3 bases, the J end lost 2 bases, and 12 bases lay between the germline ends. CDR3 DNA: TGTGCCAGCAGTTTTGGGACATCCCTCACAGATACGCAGTATTTT. Translation: CASSFGTSLTDTQYF.

This rearrangement joins TRBV12-2 to TRBJ2-1; the D call of TRBD1 is as the table states it, not checked on the DNA. TRBV12-2 is a known pseudogene. This CDR3 has 16 amino acids. CDR3 coding DNA: TGTGCAAGTCGCTTAATTAGGTGGGGGCGCAACAATGAGCAGTTCTTC. Translation: CASRLIRWGRNNEQFF.

The rearrangement uses TRBV6-1 and TRBJ2-2, with D tentatively TRBD1 (5 bases). In germline, CDR1 is MNHNS, CDR2 SASEGT. The CDR3 spans 14 residues. V lost 8 bases and J 5 bases, leaving 15 bases between the germline ends. CDR3 in DNA: TGTGCCAGCCTAGGGGCAGCCGTGACCGGGGAGCTGTTTTTT. Translation gives CASLGAAVTGELFF.

The V gene is TRBV11-2, the J gene TRBJ1-5; TRBD1 matches at 7 bases. Trimming took 5 bases from V and 4 from J; bases not matched to a gene: 8. This CDR3 has 15 residues. Germline values: CDR1 SGHAT, CDR2 FQNNGV. The CDR3 region has the DNA TGTGCCAGCAGCACGCGGACAGGTCAAAATCAGCCCCAGCATTTT. It specifies CASSTRTGQNQPQHF.

This rearrangement joins TRBV6-5 to TRBJ1-2; D might be TRBD1 (6 bases). With 5 bases removed from V and 6 bases from J, the gap between germline ends came to 16 bases. Germline-derived CDR1 and CDR2 are MNHEY and SVGAGI. This CDR3 has 14 residues. CDR3 DNA sequence: TGTGCCAGCAGTGAAGGGGGTTGGGGGAATGGCTACACCTTC. As protein: CASSEGGWGNGYTF.

This clone was counted once. The CDR3 region is CASKPGTGRNYGYTF. The CDR3 DNA reads TGTGCCAGCAAACCCGGGACAGGGCGGAACTATGGCTACACCTTC. This chain uses TRBV6-1 with TRBJ1-2; 9 bases align to TRBD1. CDR3 size: 15 residues. Germline loops: CDR1 MNHNS, CDR2 SASEGT. V was clipped by 7 bases and J by 2 bases; unmatched bases: 8.

Points on this clone: Other nucleotide sequences in the sample specify the same CDR3. The chain is built from TRBV20-1 and TRBJ1-2; D is ambiguous. Looked up from germline, CDR1 is DFQATT and CDR2 is SNEGSKA (reference sequence). The CDR3 has 11 residues. The ends were cut back, 3 bases at V and 6 bases at J, with 8 bases in the middle. CDR3 sequence reads: CSARAGDGYTF. CDR3 DNA: TGCAGTGCTAGGGCTGGAGATGGCTACACCTTC.

This sequence joins TRBV18 and TRBJ1-1; D remains ambiguous. The V end was cut by 3 bases, the J end by 2 bases, with 13 bases between. Germline assignment: CDR1 KGHSH and CDR2 LQKENI. This CDR3 has 15 residues. The DNA of the CDR3 is TGTGCCAGCTCACCGCGGTGGCACGTCAACACTGAAGCTTTCTTT. Translation: CASSPRWHVNTEAFF.

The V gene is TRBV29-1, the J gene TRBJ2-5; 10 positions match TRBD1. The CDR3 covers 14 residues. Germline V gene lookup returns CDR1 SQVTM and CDR2 ANQGSEA. The ends lost 4 bases at V and 4 bases at J; junction bases unmatched: 6. The CDR3 loop is CSVAGQGFGETQYF. The CDR3 DNA reads TGCAGCGTTGCGGGACAGGGGTTCGGAGAGACCCAGTACTTC.

The chain recombines TRBV18 with TRBJ1-1; perhaps TRBD1 as D (6 bases). CDR1 is KGHSH, CDR2 LQKENI, per germline. The CDR3 runs 17 residues. V was trimmed by 0 bases and J by 0 bases, leaving 14 bases between them. The CDR3, as DNA: TGTGCCAGCTCACCACCGCGCAGGGGAGGGATGAACACTGAAGCTTTCTTT. Amino acids: CASSPPRRGGMNTEAFF.

V is TRBV7-9 and J is TRBJ1-6, with 10 bases lining up with TRBD1. The CDR3 is 15 amino acids. Germline CDR1 SEHNR, CDR2 FQNEAQ (reference sequence). V shed 5 bases, J shed 7 bases, and the junction held 5 bases outside the gene matches. CDR3 bases: TGTGCCAGCAGCCAGAGACAGGGGGCAAATTCACCCCTCCACTTT. Encoded protein: CASSQRQGANSPLHF.

The genes are TRBV18 and TRBJ1-4, with 9 positions matching TRBD1. Germline CDR1 and CDR2: KGHSH and LQKENI. The CDR3 extends over 15 amino acids. V lost 4 bases to trimming and J lost 5 bases; unmatched junction nucleotides: 5. The CDR3 nucleotides read TGTGCCAGCTCACAGGGACAGGGTGCCAATGAAAAACTGTTTTTT. As protein: CASSQGQGANEKLFF.

V gene TRBV23-1 combines with J gene TRBJ1-6; maybe TRBD1 (5 bases). TRBV23-1 is an ORF, and what it does is uncertain. The CDR3 runs to 12 residues. The V end was cut by 4 bases, the J end by 9 bases, with 7 bases between. DNA of the CDR3: TGCGCCAGCAGTCCCGGGGGTTCACCCCTCCACTTT. Protein: CASSPGGSPLHF.

The V call is TRBV7-3, the J call TRBJ2-2, with TRBD1 identical over 10 bases. V lost 1 base and J lost 0; bases outside the gene matches: 17. Germline values: CDR1 SGHTA, CDR2 FQGTGA. The CDR3 totals 22 residues. In DNA, the CDR3 is TGTGCCAGCAGCTTAAAGCCCCGCGTCGACAGGGGGCCCCTTACGAACACCGGGGAGCTGTTTTTT. Translation gives CASSLKPRVDRGPLTNTGELFF. Filled out from reference TRBV7-3 and TRBJ2-2, the complete variable domain reads GAGVSQTPSNKVTEKGKYVELRCDPISGHTALYWYRQSLGQGPEFLIYFQGTGAADDSGLPNDRFFAVRPEGSVSTLKIQRTERGDSAVYLCASSLKPRVDRGPLTNTGELFFGEGSRLTVL.

V is TRBV5-1 and J is TRBJ2-7; 13 bases are a match to TRBD2. Per germline, CDR1 SGHRS and CDR2 YFSETQ. V gave up 3 bases and J gave up 8 bases; unmatched junction bases: 8. The CDR3 loop spans 15 amino acids. CDR3 residues: CASSSGTSGASKQYF. CDR3 coding DNA: TGCGCCAGCAGCTCCGGGACTAGCGGGGCATCTAAGCAGTACTTC.

The CDR3 sequence is CASSTLAGAYEQYF. The CDR3 DNA is TGTGCCAGTAGTACCTTAGCGGGGGCCTACGAGCAGTACTTC. V gene TRBV19 combines with J gene TRBJ2-7, with TRBD2 matching 9 bases. This CDR3 comprises 14 residues. Germline V lookup: CDR1 LNHDA, CDR2 SQIVND (reference sequence). Trimming took 4 bases from V and 2 from J; bases not matched to a gene: 3.

The gene calls are TRBV4-1 and TRBJ2-7; 9 bases match TRBD1. The CDR3 is made up of 15 amino acids. V shed 1 base, J shed 7 bases, and the junction held 8 bases outside the gene matches. From germline, CDR1 is MGHRA and CDR2 YSYEKL. For the CDR3, the DNA is TGCGCCAGCAGCCAAGTCCCGACAGGGGGGTGGGAGCAGTACTTC. Its protein is CASSQVPTGGWEQYF.

V is TRBV28 and J is TRBJ1-6; TRBD1 agrees at 8 bases. The V gene end was trimmed by 5 bases and the J gene end by 14 bases; junction bases not matched to a gene: 11. There are 14 residues in the CDR3. Germline V lookup: CDR1 MDHEN, CDR2 SYDVKM. For the CDR3, the DNA is TGTGCCAGCAGTGACAGGGGTCGGACTACCTCCCTCCACTTT. Amino acids: CASSDRGRTTSLHF.

The chain joins TRBV29-1 to TRBJ1-3, with 7 bases aligning to TRBD1. V dropped 7 bases and J dropped 0; count of bases not matched to a gene: 3. The CDR3 is made up of 13 amino acids. Germline V lookup: CDR1 SQVTM, CDR2 ANQGSEA. CDR3 sequence (DNA): TGCAGCGGATCAGGGGGCTCTGGAAACACCATATATTTT. It yields the protein CSGSGGSGNTIYF.

The chain has TRBV30 and TRBJ1-5; unclear D gene. The CDR3 spans 13 residues. The ends were cut back, 2 bases at V and 3 bases at J, with 8 bases in the middle. Germline lookup yields CDR1 GTSNPN and CDR2 SVGIG (reference sequence). The CDR3 loop reads CAWSTDYNQPQHF. The CDR3 DNA is TGTGCCTGGAGTACAGACTACAATCAGCCCCAGCATTTT.

The V and J genes are TRBV4-1 and TRBJ2-6; D uncertain. Trimming took 2 bases from V and 0 from J, leaving 11 bases between them. Germline CDR1 and CDR2: MGHRA and YSYEKL. The CDR3 spans 17 residues. The CDR3 here is CASSQKDRSSGANVLTF. For the CDR3, the DNA is TGCGCCAGCAGCCAAAAAGATCGTAGCTCTGGGGCCAACGTCCTGACTTTC.